The 2 T cell receptor beta chains listed next were all sequenced from one sample in a study of control samples from healthy donors and cancer patients. Libraries were prepared by immunoSEQ multiplex PCR; TCRdb keeps only in-frame clonotypes and omits some of them. The sample contains roughly 200,000 clones, over 90% of which appear only once. Sequencing was carried out using blood. These receptors originate from a man aged 50 or older in good health.

For the CDR3, the DNA is TGTGCCAGCAGTGACGGGGGTGAGCAGTTCTTC. Protein product: CASSDGGEQFF. The V and J genes are TRBV6-1 and TRBJ2-1; D is perhaps TRBD2 (6 bases). Germline CDR1 MNHNS, CDR2 SASEGT. Deletions cut 3 bases from V and 9 bases from J, with 6 bases between. The CDR3 extends over 11 amino acids.

This chain uses TRBV19 with TRBJ1-1; a weak D match, TRBD1 (5 bases). The CDR3 contains 15 residues. Germline V gene data show CDR1 as LNHDA and CDR2 as SQIVND (reference sequence). The V end lost 3 bases, the J end lost 3 bases, and 14 bases lay between the germline ends. CDR3 nucleotides: TGTGCCAGTAGTATTATCCCAGGGAGGGACACTGAAGCTTTCTTT. It is translated as CASSIIPGRDTEAFF.